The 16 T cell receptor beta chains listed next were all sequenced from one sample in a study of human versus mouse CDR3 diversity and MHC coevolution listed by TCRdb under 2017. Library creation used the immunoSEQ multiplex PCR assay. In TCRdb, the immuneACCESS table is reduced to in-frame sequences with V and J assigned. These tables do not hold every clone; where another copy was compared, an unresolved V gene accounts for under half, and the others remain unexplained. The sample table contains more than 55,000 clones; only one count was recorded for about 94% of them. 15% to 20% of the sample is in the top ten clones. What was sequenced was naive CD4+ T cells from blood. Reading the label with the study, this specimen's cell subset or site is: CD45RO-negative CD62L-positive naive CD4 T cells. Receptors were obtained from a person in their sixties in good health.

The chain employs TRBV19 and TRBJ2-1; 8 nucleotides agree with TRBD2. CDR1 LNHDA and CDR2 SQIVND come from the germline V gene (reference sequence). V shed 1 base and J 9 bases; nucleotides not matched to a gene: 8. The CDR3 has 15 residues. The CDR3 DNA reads TGTGCCAGTAGTATAGGAGGAGCGGGAGCCACTGAGCAGTTCTTC. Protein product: CASSIGGAGATEQFF.

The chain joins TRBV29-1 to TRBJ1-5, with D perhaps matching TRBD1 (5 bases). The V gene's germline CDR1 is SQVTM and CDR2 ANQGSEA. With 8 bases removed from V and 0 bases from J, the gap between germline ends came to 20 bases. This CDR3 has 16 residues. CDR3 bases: TGCAGCCCCCCCCGGGGGATCAGACATAGCAATCAGCCCCAGCATTTT. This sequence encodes CSPPRGIRHSNQPQHF.

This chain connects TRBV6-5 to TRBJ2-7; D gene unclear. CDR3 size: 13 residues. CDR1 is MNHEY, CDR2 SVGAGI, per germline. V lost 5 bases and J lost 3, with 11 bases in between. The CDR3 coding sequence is TGTGCCAGCAGTCTTAGCTTTCGCTACGAGCAGTACTTC. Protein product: CASSLSFRYEQYF.

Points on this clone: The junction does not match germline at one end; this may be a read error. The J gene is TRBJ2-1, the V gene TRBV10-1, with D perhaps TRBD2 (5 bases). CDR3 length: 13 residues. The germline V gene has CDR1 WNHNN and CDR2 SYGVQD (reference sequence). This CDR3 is CTSSDRTGTEQFF. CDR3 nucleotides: TGCACCAGCAGTGATCGTACGGGAACTGAGCAGTTCTTC.

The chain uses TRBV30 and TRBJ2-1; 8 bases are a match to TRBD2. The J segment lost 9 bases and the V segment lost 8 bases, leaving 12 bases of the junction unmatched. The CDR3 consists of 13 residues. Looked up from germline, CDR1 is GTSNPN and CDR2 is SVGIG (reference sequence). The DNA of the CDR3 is TGTGCCGGACGATCCCAGGGACTAGGTGAGCAGTTCTTC. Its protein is CAGRSQGLGEQFF. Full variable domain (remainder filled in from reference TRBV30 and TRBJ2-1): SQTIHQWPATLVQPVGSPLSLECTVEGTSNPNLYWYRQAAGRGLQLLFYSVGIGQISSEVPQNLSASRPQDRQFILSSKKLLLSDSGFYLCAGRSQGLGEQFFGPGTRLTVL.

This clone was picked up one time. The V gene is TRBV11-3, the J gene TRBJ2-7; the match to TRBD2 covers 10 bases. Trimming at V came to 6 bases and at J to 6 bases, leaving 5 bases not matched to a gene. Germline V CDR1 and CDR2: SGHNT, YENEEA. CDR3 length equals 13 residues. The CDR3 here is CASSLGLAREQYF. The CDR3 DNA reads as TGTGCCAGCAGTCTGGGACTAGCGCGCGAGCAGTACTTC.

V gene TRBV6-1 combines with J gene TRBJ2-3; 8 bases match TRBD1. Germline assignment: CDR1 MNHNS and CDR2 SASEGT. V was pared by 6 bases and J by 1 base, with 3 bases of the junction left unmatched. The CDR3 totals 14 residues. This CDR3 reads CASRIQGGTDTQYF. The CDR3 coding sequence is TGTGCCAGCAGAATACAGGGGGGCACAGATACGCAGTATTTT.

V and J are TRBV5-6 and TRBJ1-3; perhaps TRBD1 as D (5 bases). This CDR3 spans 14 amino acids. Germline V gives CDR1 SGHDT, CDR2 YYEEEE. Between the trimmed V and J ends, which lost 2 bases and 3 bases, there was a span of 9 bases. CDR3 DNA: TGTGCCAGCAGCTTTTCAGGGCTTGGAAACACCATATATTTT. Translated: CASSFSGLGNTIYF. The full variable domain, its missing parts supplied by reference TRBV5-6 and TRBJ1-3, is DAGVTQSPTHLIKTRGQQVTLRCSPKSGHDTVSWYQQALGQGPQFIFQYYEEEERQRGNFPDRFSGHQFPNYSSELNVNALLLGDSALYLCASSFSGLGNTIYFGEGSWLTVV.

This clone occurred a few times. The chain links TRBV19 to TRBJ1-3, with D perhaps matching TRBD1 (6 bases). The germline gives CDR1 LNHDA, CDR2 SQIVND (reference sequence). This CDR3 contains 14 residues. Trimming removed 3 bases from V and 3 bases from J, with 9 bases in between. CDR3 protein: CASSISQGGNTIYF. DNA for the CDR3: TGTGCCAGTAGTATCTCACAGGGTGGAAACACCATATATTTT.

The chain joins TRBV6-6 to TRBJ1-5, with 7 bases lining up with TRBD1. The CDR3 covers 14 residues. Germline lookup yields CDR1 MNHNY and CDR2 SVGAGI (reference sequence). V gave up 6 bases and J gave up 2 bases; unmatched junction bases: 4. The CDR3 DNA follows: TGTGCCAGCAGCCGGGACAGAGGCAATCAGCCCCAGCATTTT. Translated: CASSRDRGNQPQHF.

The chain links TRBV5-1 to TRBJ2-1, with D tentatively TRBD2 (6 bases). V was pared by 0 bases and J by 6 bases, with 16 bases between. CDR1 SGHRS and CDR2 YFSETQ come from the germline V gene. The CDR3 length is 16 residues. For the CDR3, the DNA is TGCGCCAGCAGCTTGGCCCTGGGGGTGGGGGGCAATGAGCAGTTCTTC. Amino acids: CASSLALGVGGNEQFF.

CDR3 protein: CASSFDIPGTRANEQFF. CDR3 sequence (DNA): TGTGCCAGCAGCTTTGACATCCCGGGGACTAGGGCTAATGAGCAGTTCTTC. This sequence joins TRBV5-6 and TRBJ2-1; 8 bases agree with TRBD2. Losses at the gene ends were 2 bases for V and 7 bases for J; bases not matched to a gene: 14. Germline V gene data show CDR1 as SGHDT and CDR2 as YYEEEE. This CDR3 has 17 residues.

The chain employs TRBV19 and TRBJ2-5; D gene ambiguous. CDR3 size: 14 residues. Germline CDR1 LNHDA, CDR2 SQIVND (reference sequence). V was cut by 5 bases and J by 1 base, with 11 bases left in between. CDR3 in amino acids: CASSPSTVQETQYF. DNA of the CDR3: TGTGCCAGTAGTCCATCAACAGTCCAAGAGACCCAGTACTTC.

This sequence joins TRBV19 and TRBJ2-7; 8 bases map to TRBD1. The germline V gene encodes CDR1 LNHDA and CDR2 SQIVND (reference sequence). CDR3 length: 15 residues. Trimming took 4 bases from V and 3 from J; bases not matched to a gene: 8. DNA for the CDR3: TGTGCCAGTAGTAACGGACAGGGAGGAGTCTACGAGCAGTACTTC. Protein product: CASSNGQGGVYEQYF.

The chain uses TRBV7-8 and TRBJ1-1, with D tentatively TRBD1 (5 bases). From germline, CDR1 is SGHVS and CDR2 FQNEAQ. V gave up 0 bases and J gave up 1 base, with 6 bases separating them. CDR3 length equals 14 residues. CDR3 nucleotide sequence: TGTGCCAGCAGCTTAGCCCAGGGGAACACTGAAGCTTTCTTT. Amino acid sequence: CASSLAQGNTEAFF.

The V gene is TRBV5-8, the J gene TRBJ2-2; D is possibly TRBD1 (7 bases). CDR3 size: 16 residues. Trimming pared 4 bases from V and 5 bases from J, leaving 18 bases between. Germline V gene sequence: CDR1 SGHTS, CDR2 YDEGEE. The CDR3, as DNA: TGTGCCAGCAGCGGGAGGACAGGCGTAAAGACCGGGGAGCTGTTTTTT. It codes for CASSGRTGVKTGELFF.